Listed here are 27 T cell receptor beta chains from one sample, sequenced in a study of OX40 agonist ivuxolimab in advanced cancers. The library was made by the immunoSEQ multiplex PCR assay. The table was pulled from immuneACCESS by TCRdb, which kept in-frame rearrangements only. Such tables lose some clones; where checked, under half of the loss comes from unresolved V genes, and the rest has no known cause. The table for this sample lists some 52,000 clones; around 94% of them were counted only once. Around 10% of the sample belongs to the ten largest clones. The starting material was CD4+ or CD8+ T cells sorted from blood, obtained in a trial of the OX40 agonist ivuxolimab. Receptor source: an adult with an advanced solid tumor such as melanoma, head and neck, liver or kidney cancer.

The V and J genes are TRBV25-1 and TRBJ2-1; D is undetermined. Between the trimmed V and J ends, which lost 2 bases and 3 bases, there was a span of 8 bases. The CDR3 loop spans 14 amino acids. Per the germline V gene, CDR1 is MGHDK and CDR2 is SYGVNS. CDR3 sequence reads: CASSEGGIYNEQFF. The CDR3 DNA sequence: TGTGCCAGCAGTGAAGGTGGGATCTACAATGAGCAGTTCTTC. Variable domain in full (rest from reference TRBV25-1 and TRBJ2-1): EADIYQTPRYLVIGTGKKITLECSQTMGHDKMYWYQQDPGMELHLIHYSYGVNSTEKGDLSSESTVSRIRTEHFPLTLESARPSHTSQYLCASSEGGIYNEQFFGPGTRLTVL.

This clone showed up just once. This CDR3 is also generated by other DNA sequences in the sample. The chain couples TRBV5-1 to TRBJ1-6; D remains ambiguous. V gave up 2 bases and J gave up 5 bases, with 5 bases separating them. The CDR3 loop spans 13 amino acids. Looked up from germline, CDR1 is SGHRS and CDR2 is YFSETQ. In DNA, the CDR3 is TGCGCCAGCAGCTTAGATAATAATTCACCCCTCCACTTT. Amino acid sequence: CASSLDNNSPLHF.

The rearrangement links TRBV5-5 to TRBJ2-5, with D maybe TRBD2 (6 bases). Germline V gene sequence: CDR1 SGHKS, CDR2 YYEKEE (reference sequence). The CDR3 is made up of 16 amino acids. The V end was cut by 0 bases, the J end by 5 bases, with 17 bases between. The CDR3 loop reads CASSLAAAAGRETQYF. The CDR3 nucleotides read TGTGCCAGCAGCTTGGCGGCAGCCGCTGGGAGGGAGACCCAGTACTTC. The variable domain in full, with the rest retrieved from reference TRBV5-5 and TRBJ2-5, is DAGVTQSPTHLIKTRGQQVTLRCSPISGHKSVSWYQQVLGQGPQFIFQYYEKEERGRGNFPDRFSARQFPNYSSELNVNALLLGDSALYLCASSLAAAAGRETQYFGPGTRLLVL.

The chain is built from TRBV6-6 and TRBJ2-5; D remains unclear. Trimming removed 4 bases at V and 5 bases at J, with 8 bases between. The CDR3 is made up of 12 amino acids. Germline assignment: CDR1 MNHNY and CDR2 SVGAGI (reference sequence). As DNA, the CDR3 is TGTGCCAGCAGTTCCCTCGGGGAGACCCAGTACTTC. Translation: CASSSLGETQYF.

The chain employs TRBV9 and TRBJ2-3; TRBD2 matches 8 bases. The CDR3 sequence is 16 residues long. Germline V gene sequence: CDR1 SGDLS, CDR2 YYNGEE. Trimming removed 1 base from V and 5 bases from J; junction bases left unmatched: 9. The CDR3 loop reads CASSVSGSAGGDTQYF. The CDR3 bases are TGTGCCAGCAGCGTAAGTGGATCGGCGGGAGGAGATACGCAGTATTTT.

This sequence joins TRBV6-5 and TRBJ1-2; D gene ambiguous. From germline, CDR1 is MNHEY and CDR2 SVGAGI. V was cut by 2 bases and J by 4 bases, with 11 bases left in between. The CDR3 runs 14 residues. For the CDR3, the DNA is TGTGCCAGCAGTTACAAGGACGGAAGCTATGGCTACACCTTC. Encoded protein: CASSYKDGSYGYTF.

CDR3 DNA sequence: TGCAGCGTTAATTTATTGGGACAGACCTACGAGCAGTACTTC. This sequence encodes CSVNLLGQTYEQYF. The chain has TRBV29-1 and TRBJ2-7; TRBD1 matches 7 bases. The CDR3 covers 14 residues. Germline loops: CDR1 SQVTM, CDR2 ANQGSEA. With V trimmed by 5 bases and J by 2 bases, 9 bases remained unmatched.

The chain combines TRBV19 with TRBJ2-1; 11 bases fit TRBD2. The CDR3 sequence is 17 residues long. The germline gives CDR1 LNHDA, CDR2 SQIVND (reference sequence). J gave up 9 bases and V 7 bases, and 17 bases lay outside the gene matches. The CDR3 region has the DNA TGTGCCAGTACCACCCGGGATTTTAGCGGGAGGGCCGGTGAGCAGTTCTTC. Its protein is CASTTRDFSGRAGEQFF.

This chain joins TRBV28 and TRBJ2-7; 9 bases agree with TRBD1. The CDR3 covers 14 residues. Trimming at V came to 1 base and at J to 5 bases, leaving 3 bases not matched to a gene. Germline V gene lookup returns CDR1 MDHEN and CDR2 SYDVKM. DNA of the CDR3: TGTGCCAGCAGTTTATATAGACAGGGGGACGAGCAGTACTTC. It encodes CASSLYRQGDEQYF.

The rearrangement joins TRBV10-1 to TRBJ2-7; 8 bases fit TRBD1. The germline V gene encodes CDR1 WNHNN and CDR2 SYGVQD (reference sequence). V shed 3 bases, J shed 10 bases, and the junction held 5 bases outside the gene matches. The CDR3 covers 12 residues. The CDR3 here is CASSDPGQAQYF. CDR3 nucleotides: TGCGCCAGCAGTGACCCGGGACAGGCCCAGTACTTC.

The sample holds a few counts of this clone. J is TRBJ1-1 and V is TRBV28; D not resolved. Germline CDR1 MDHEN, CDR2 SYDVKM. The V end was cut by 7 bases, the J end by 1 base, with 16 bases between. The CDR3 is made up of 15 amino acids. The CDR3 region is CASTPWGEGNTEAFF. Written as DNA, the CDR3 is TGTGCCAGCACCCCTTGGGGAGAAGGGAACACTGAAGCTTTCTTT. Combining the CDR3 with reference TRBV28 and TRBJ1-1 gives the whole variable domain DVKVTQSSRYLVKRTGEKVFLECVQDMDHENMFWYRQDPGLGLRLIYFSYDVKMKEKGDIPEGYSVSREKKERFSLILESASTNQTSMYLCASTPWGEGNTEAFFGQGTRLTVV.

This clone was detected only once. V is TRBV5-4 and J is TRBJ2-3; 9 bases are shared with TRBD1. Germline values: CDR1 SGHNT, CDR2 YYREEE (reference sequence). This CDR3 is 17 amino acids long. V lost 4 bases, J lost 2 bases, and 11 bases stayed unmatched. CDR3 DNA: TGTGCCAGCAGCCCCTTCTCGGGACAGGGAAACACAGATACGCAGTATTTT. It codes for CASSPFSGQGNTDTQYF.

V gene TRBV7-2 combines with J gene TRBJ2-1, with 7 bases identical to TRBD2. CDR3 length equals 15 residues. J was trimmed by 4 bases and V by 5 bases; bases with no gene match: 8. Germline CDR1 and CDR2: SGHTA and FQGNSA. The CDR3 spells CASSRTSGEYNEQFF. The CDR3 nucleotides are TGTGCCAGCAGCCGGACTAGTGGGGAGTACAATGAGCAGTTCTTC.

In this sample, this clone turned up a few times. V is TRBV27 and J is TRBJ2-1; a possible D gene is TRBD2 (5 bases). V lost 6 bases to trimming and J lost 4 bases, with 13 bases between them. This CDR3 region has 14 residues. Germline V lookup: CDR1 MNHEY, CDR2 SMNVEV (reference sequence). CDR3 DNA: TGTGCCAGCAGCTTTTCGGGGAGATACAATGAGCAGTTCTTC. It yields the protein CASSFSGRYNEQFF.

CDR3 loop: CASSEGLAGLNEQFF. The CDR3 DNA reads as TGTGCCAGCAGCGAGGGACTAGCGGGTTTGAATGAGCAGTTCTTC. The V call is TRBV2, the J call TRBJ2-1, with TRBD2 matching over 12 bases. Trimming removed 6 bases from V and 7 bases from J; junction bases left unmatched: 7. This CDR3 has 15 amino acids. CDR1 and CDR2 (germline): SNHLY, FYNNEI.

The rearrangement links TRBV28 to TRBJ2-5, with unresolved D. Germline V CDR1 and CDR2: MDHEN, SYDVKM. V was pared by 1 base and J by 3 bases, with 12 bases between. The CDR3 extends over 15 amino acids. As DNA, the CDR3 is TGTGCCAGCAGTTTATTAGGCAGGAGTGAAGAGACCCAGTACTTC. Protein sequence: CASSLLGRSEETQYF. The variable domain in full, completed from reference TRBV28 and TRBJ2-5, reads DVKVTQSSRYLVKRTGEKVFLECVQDMDHENMFWYRQDPGLGLRLIYFSYDVKMKEKGDIPEGYSVSREKKERFSLILESASTNQTSMYLCASSLLGRSEETQYFGPGTRLLVL.

CDR3 protein: CASSRQGSSYEQYF. Here the CDR3 DNA reads TGTGCCAGCAGCCGGCAGGGTTCCTCCTACGAGCAGTACTTC. The V call is TRBV6-4, the J call TRBJ2-7; TRBD1 might be the D (5 bases). CDR3 length equals 14 residues. Germline CDR1 reads MRHNA; CDR2 reads SNTAGT. V lost 6 bases, J lost 0 bases, and 12 bases lay in between.

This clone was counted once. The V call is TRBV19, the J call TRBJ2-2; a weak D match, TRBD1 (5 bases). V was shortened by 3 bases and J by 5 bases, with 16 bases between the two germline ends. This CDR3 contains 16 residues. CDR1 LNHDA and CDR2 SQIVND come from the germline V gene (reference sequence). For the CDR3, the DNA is TGTGCCAGTAGTATGGGTGGGGCGCCGAGGACCGGGGAGCTGTTTTTT. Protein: CASSMGGAPRTGELFF.

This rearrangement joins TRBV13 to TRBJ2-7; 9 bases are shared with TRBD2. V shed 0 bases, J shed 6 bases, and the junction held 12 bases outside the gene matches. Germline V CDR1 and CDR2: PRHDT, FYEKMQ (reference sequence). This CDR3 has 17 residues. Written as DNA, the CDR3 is TGTGCCAGCAGCTTAGGTCCGGCGGGAGGGCCGGTAGGCGAGCAGTACTTC. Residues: CASSLGPAGGPVGEQYF.

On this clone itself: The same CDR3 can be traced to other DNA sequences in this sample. This chain's CDR3 is CASSSSGLGNEQFF. The CDR3 DNA reads TGTGCCAGTAGTTCCTCAGGATTGGGCAATGAGCAGTTCTTC. The V gene is TRBV19, the J gene TRBJ2-1; no firm D call. Germline V lookup: CDR1 LNHDA, CDR2 SQIVND (reference sequence). Between the trimmed V and J ends, which lost 5 bases and 6 bases, there was a span of 14 bases. The CDR3 totals 14 residues.

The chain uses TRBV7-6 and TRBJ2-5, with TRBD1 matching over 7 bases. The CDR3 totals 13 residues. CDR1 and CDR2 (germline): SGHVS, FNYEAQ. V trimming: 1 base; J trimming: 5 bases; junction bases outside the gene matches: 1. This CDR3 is CASSLDRGETQYF. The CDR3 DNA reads TGTGCCAGCAGCTTAGACAGGGGCGAGACCCAGTACTTC. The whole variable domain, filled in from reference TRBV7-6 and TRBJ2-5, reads GAGVSQSPRYKVTKRGQDVALRCDPISGHVSLYWYRQALGQGPEFLTYFNYEAQQDKSGLPNDRFSAERPEGSISTLTIQRTEQRDSAMYRCASSLDRGETQYFGPGTRLLVL.

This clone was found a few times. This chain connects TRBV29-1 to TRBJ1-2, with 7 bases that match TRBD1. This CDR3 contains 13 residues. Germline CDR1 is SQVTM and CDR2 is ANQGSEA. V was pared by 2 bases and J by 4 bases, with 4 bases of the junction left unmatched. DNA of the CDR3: TGCAGCGTTGAAACAGGGGAGGGCTATGGCTACACCTTC. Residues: CSVETGEGYGYTF.

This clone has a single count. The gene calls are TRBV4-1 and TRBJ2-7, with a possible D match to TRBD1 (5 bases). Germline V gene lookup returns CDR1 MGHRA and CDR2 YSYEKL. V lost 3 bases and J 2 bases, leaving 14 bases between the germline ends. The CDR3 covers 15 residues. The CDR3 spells CASSHESWGPYEQYF. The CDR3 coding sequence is TGCGCCAGCAGCCACGAATCGTGGGGCCCCTACGAGCAGTACTTC.

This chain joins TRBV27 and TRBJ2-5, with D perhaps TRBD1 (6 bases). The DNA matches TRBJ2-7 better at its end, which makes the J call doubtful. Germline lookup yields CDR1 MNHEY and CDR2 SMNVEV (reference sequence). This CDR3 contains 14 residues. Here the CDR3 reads CASSLLGGPYEQYF. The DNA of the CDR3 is TGTGCCAGCAGTTTATTAGGGGGTCCCTACGAGCAGTACTTC.

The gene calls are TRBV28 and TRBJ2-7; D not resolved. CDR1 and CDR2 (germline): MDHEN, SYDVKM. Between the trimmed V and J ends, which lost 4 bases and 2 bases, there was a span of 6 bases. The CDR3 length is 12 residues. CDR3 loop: CASSYLTYEQYF. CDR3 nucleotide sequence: TGTGCCAGCAGTTACCTAACCTACGAGCAGTACTTC.

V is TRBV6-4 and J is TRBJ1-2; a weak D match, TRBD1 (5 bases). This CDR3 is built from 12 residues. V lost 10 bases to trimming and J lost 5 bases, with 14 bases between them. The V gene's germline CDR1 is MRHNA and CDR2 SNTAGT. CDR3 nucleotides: TGTGCCAACCCGGGACCCATTTATGGCTACACCTTC. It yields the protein CANPGPIYGYTF.

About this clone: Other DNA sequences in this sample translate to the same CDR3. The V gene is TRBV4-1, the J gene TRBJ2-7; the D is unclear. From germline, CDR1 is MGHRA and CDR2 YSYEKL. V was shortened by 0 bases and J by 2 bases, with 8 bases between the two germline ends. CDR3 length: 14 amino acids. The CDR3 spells CASSQDVGPYEQYF. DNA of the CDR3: TGCGCCAGCAGCCAAGATGTGGGCCCCTACGAGCAGTACTTC.